This T cell receptor (beta chain) originates from a study of T-cell reconstitution after alpha-beta-depleted transplantation in children. Study findings and constraints: Surviving recipient T cells and intrathymic progenitors accounted for some patients' high TCRbeta diversity at day 60. Once a year had passed after transplant, T-cell counts and diversity came mostly from newly produced T cells. Reported findings indicate that, about two months after transplant, alpha-beta T cells came from several hundred expanded clones, which were derived from non-depleted graft cells.

The germline V and J ends were trimmed by 0 bases and 4 bases, with 8 bases remaining between them. The germline CDR1 and CDR2 sequences are SGHRS and YFSETQ. The CDR3 consists of 14 residues. This clonotype appeared once. Its antigen remains unknown. Unique molecular identifiers were used in preparing the TCRbeta library. Via MiXCR, TCRdb re-called the PCR reads, giving one row per CDR3 protein. The repertoire holds hundreds of thousands of distinct CDR3 sequences, with about an eighth as singletons. The sample was PBMCs, taken before TCRalphabeta/CD19-depleted stem cell transplant. This TCR was recovered from a girl aged 2 to 9 with congenital amegakaryocytic thrombocytopenia, due to receive a stem cell transplant. This chain uses TRBV5-1 with TRBJ2-1; D is ambiguous. This chain's CDR3 is CASSLGWDYNEQFF. DNA for the CDR3: TGCGCCAGCAGCTTGGGGTGGGATTACAATGAGCAGTTCTTC.